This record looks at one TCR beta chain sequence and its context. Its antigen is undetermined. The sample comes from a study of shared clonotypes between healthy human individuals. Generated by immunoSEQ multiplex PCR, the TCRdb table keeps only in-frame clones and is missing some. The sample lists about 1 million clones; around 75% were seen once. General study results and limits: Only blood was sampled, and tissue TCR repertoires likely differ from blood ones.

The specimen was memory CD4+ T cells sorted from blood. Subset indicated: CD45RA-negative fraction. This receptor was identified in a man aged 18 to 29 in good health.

The CDR3 nucleotides are TGTGCCAGCGCTAAGGGTCAGGGGGTGAGCTATGGCTACACCTTC. As protein: CASAKGQGVSYGYTF. This sequence joins TRBV6-6 and TRBJ1-2, with 7 bases fitting TRBD1. Germline assignment: CDR1 MNHNY and CDR2 SVGAGI (reference sequence). This CDR3 is built from 15 residues. The ends lost 8 bases at V and 4 bases at J; junction bases unmatched: 13.